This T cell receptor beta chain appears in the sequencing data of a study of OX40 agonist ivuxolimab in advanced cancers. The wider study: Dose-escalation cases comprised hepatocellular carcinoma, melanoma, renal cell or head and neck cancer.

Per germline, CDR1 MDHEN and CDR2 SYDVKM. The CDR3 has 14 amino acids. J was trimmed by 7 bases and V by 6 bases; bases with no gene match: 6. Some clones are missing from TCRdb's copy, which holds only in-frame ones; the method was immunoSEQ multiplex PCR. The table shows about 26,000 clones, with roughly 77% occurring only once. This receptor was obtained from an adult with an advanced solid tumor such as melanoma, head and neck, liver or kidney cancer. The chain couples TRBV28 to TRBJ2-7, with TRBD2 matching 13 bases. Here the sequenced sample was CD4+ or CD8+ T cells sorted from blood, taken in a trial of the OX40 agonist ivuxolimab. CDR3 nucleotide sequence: TGTGCCAGCAGACCGGGACTAGCGGGATGGGAGCAGTACTTC. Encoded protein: CASRPGLAGWEQYF.